The TCR beta chain under discussion was sequenced for a study of CD8+CD57+ T cells in acquired aplastic anemia. General study points: Statistical testing detected no significant gap in CD8+ Simpson's diversity between patients and controls.

Sequenced patients had shown CD8+CD57+ cell expansion by flow cytometry. This clonotype was recorded once. Its cognate antigen is unknown. The germline gives CDR1 MNHEY, CDR2 SMNVEV (reference sequence). V lost 6 bases and J 4 bases, leaving 10 bases between the germline ends. The CDR3 spans 13 residues. According to the study, genomic DNA was the template for TCR beta VDJ and CDR3 profiling. MiXCR was run by TCRdb on the reads, yielding one entry per CDR3 protein. This sample has hundreds of thousands of distinct CDR3 sequences, with 56% found just once. The sample taken for sequencing was sorted CD4+, CD8+, or CD8+CD57+ T cells (not recorded which) from PBMCs. This sequence was found in a human donor with aplastic anemia. V is TRBV27 and J is TRBJ2-1, with a weak D call TRBD2 (6 bases). The CDR3 DNA reads as TGTGCCAGCAGGTTTAGCGGATACAATGAGCAGTTCTTC. This gives the protein CASRFSGYNEQFF.